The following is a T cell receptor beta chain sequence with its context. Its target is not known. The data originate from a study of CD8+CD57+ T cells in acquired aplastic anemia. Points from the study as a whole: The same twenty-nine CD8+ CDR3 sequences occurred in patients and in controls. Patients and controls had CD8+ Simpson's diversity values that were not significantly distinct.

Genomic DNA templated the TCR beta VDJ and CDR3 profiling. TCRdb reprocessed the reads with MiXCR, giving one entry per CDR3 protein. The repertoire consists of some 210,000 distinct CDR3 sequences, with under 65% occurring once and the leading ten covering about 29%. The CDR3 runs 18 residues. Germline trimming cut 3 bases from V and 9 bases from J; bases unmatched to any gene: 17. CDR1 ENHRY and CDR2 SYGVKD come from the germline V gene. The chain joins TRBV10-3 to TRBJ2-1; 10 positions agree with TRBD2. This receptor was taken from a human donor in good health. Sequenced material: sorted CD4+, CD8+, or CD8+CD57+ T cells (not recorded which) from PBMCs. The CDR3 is CAISDPPGSGRVKSEQFF. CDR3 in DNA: TGTGCCATCAGTGACCCCCCGGGGAGCGGGAGGGTAAAGAGTGAGCAGTTCTTC.